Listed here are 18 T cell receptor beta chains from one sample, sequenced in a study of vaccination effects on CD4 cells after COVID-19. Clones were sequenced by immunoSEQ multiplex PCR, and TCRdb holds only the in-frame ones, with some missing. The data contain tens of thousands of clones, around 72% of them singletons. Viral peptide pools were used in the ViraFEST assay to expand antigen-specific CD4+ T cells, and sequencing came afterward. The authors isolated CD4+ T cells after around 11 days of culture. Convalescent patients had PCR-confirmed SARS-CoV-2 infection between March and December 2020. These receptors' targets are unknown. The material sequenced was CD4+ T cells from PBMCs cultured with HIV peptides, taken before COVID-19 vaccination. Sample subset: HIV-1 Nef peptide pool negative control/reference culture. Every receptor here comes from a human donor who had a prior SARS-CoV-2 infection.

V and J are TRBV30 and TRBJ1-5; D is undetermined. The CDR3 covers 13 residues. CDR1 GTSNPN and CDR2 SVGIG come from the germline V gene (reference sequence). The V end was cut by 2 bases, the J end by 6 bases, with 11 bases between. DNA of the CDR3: TGTGCCTGGAGTTGGAGGGATTTTCAGCCCCAGCATTTT. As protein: CAWSWRDFQPQHF.

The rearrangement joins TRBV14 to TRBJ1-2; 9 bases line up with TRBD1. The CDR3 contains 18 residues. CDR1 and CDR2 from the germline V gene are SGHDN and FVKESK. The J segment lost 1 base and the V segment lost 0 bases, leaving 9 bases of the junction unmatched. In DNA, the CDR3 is TGTGCCAGCAGCCAAGAAGTAGGCGGGACAGGGTTTAACTATGGCTACACCTTC. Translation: CASSQEVGGTGFNYGYTF.

The CDR3 nucleotides read TGTGCCAGCAGCCAAGATCGGGACACAAGCTCCTACAATGAGCAGTTCTTC. It encodes CASSQDRDTSSYNEQFF. The genes are TRBV14 and TRBJ2-1; D is perhaps TRBD1 (6 bases). Trimming left V 0 bases short and J 0 bases short, with 12 bases between. CDR1 and CDR2 from the germline V gene are SGHDN and FVKESK. The CDR3 has 17 residues.

The CDR3 bases are TGTGCCAGCAGCCCACGGACTAGCGGAGATTACAATGAGCAGTTCTTC. This translates into CASSPRTSGDYNEQFF. The rearrangement uses TRBV7-6 and TRBJ2-1; 10 positions agree with TRBD2. The germline gives CDR1 SGHVS, CDR2 FNYEAQ. CDR3 length equals 16 residues. Trimming at V came to 5 bases and at J to 4 bases, leaving 8 bases not matched to a gene.

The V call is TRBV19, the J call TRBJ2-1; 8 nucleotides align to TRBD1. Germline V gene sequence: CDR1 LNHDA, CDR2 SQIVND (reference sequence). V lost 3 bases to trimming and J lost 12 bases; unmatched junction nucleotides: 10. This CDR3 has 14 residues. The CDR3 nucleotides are TGTGCCAGTAGTATGGTGGACAGGGACGGGGTGCAGTTCTTC. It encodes CASSMVDRDGVQFF.

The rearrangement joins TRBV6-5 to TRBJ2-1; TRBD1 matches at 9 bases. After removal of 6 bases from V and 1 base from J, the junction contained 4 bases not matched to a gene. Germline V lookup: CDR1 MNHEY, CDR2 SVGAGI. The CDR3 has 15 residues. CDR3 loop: CASSSGTGSYNEQFF. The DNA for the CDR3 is TGTGCCAGCAGCTCCGGGACAGGGTCCTACAATGAGCAGTTCTTC.

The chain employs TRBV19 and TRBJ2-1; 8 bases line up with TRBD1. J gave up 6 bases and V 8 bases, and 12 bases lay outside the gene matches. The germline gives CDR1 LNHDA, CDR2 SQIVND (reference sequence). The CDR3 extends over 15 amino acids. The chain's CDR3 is CASERTGRRRNEQFF. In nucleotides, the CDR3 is TGTGCCAGTGAACGGACAGGGCGTCGTCGCAATGAGCAGTTCTTC. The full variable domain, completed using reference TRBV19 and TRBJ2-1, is DGGITQSPKYLFRKEGQNVTLSCEQNLNHDAMYWYRQDPGQGLRLIYYSQIVNDFQKGDIAEGYSVSREKKESFPLTVTSAQKNPTAFYLCASERTGRRRNEQFFGPGTRLTVL.

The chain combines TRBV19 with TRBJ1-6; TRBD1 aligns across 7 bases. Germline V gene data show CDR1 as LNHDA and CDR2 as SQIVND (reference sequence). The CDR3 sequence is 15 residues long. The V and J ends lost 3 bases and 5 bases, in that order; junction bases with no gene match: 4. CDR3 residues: CASSMAGTDNSPLHF. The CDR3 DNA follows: TGTGCCAGTAGTATGGCCGGGACAGATAATTCACCCCTCCACTTT.

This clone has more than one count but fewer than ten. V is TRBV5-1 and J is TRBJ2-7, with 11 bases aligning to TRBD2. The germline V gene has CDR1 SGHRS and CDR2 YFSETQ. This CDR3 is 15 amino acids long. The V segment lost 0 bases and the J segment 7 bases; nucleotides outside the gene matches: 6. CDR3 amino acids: CASSLGSGRASEQYF. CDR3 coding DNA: TGCGCCAGCAGCTTGGGTAGCGGGAGGGCAAGTGAGCAGTACTTC.

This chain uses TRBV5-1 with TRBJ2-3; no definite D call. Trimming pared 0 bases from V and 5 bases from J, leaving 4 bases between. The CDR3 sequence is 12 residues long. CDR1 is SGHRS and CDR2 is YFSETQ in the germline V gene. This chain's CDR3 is CASSLDRDTQYF. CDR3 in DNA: TGCGCCAGCAGCTTGGACCGAGATACGCAGTATTTT.

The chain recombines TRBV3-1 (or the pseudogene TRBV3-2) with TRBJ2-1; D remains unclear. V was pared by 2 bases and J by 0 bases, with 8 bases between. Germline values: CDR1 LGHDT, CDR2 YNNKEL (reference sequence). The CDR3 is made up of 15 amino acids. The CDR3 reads CASSQFTGSYNEQFF. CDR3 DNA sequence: TGTGCCAGCAGCCAATTTACCGGCTCCTACAATGAGCAGTTCTTC.

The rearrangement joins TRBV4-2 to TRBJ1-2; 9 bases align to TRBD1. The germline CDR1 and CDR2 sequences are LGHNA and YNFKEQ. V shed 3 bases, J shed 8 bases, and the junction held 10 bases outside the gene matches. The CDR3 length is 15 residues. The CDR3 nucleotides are TGTGCCAGCAGCCAGCTGCAACAGGGGGCTCGGGGCTACACCTTC. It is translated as CASSQLQQGARGYTF.

The CDR3: CASSQTGGYEQYF. The DNA for the CDR3 is TGTGCCAGCAGCCAAACAGGGGGCTACGAGCAGTACTTC. V usage is TRBV3-1 (or the pseudogene TRBV3-2) and J usage is TRBJ2-7, with 8 bases identical to TRBD1. There are 13 residues in the CDR3. With 2 bases clipped from V and 3 bases from J, the junction kept 0 bases outside the gene matches. Germline V gene data show CDR1 as LGHDT and CDR2 as YNNKEL (reference sequence).

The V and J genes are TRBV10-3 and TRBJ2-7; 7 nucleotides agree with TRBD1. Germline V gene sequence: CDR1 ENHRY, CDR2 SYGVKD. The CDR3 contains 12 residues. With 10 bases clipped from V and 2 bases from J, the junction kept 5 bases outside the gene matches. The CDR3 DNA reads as TGTGCCACCAGGGACAGAGCCTACGAGCAGTACTTC. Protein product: CATRDRAYEQYF.

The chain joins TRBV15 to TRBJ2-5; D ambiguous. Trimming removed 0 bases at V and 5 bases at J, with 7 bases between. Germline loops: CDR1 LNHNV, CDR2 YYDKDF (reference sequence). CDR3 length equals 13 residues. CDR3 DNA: TGTGCCACCAGCAGAGATCAATATGAGACCCAGTACTTC. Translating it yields CATSRDQYETQYF.

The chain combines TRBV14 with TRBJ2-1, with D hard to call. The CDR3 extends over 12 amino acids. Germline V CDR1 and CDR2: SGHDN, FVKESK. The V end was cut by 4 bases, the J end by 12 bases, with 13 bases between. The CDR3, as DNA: TGTGCCAGCAGCCTTGACACGGTAGGGCAGTTCTTC. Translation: CASSLDTVGQFF.

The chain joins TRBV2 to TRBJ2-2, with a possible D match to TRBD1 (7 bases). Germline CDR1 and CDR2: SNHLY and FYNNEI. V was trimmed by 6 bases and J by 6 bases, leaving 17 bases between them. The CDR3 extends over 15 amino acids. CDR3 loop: CASRLVRGASGELFF. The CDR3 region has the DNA TGTGCCAGCAGATTAGTCAGGGGGGCTTCCGGGGAGCTGTTTTTT.

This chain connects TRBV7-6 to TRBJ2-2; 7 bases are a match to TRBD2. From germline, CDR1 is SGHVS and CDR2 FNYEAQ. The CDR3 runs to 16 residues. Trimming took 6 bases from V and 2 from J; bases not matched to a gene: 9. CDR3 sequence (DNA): TGTGCCAGCAGTCGCGGAGCGGGGTCAAACACCGGGGAGCTGTTTTTT. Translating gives CASSRGAGSNTGELFF.